This T cell receptor beta chain was identified during a study of cytomegalovirus exposure and HLA in healthy donors. Looked up from germline, CDR1 is MDHEN and CDR2 is SYDVKM. CDR3 size: 13 residues. The germline V and J ends were trimmed by 4 bases and 6 bases, with 13 bases remaining between them. The PCR was carried out with 60 Vbeta primers and 13 Jbeta primers. Sequencing was performed with immunoSEQ multiplex PCR; in TCRdb, only in-frame clones are kept and a portion is missing. The table includes 150,000 to 200,000 clones, about 76% detected once. Turning to this clone: The antigen is unknown.

Healthy people donating bone marrow made up the donors. Overall study findings and caveats: Because they were indistinguishable, some V segments, including TRBV6-2 and TRBV6-3, were excluded. Most observed TCR sequences were rare, whereas some public TCRs were detected in many donors.

The sequenced material came from PBMCs. V gene TRBV28 combines with J gene TRBJ2-7, with D unresolved. The sequence came from a woman in her forties or fifties in good health and CMV-seronegative. CDR3 coding DNA: TGTGCCAGCAGTTCGCTCCCCGTCGGCGAGCAGTACTTC. It specifies CASSSLPVGEQYF.